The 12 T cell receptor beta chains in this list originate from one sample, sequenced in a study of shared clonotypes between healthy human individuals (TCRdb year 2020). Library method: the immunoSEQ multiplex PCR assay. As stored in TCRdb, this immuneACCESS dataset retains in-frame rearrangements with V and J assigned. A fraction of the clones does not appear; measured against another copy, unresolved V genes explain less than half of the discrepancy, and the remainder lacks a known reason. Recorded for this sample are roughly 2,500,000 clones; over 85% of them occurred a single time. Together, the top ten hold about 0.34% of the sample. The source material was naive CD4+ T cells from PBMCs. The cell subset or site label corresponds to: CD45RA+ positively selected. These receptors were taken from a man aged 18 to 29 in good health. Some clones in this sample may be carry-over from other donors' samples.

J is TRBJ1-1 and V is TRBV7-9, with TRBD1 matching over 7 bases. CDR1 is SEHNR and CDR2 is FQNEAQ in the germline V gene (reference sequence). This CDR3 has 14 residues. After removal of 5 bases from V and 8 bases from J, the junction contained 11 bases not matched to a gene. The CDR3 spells CASSIGQAGREAFF. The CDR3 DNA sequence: TGTGCCAGCAGCATTGGACAGGCCGGGCGGGAAGCTTTCTTT.

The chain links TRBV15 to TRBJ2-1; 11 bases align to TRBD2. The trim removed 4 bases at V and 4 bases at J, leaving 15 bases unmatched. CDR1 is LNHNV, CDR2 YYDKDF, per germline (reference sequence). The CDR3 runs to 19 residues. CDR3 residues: CATSTPTRASGRLYNEQFF. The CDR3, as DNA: TGTGCCACCAGCACCCCTACCCGGGCTAGCGGGAGGCTTTACAATGAGCAGTTCTTC.

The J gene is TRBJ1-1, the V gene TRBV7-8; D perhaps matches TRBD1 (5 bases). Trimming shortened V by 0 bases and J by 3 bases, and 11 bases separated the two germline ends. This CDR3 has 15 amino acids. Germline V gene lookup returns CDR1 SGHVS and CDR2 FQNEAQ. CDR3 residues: CASSLAPGLDTEAFF. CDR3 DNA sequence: TGTGCCAGCAGCTTAGCGCCAGGGCTGGACACTGAAGCTTTCTTT.

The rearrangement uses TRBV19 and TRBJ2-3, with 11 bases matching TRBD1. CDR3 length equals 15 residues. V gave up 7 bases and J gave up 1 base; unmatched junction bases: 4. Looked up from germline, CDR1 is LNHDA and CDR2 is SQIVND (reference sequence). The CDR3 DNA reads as TGTGCCAGTACCCGGGACAGGGGGGGCACAGATACGCAGTATTTT. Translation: CASTRDRGGTDTQYF.

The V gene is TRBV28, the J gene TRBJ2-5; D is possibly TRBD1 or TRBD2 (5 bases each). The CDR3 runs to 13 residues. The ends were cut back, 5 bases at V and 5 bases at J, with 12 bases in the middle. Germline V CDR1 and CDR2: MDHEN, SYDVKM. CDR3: CASSPGARETQYF. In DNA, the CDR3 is TGTGCCAGCAGTCCCGGGGCCCGGGAGACCCAGTACTTC. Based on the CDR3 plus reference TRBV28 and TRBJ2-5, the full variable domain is DVKVTQSSRYLVKRTGEKVFLECVQDMDHENMFWYRQDPGLGLRLIYFSYDVKMKEKGDIPEGYSVSREKKERFSLILESASTNQTSMYLCASSPGARETQYFGPGTRLLVL.

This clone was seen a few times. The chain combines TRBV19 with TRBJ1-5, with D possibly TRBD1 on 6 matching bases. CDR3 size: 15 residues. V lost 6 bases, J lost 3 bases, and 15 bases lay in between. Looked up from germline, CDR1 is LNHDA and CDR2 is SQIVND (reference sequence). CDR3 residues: CASSTRGAINQPQHF. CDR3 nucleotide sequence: TGTGCCAGTAGCACTAGGGGGGCTATCAATCAGCCCCAGCATTTT.

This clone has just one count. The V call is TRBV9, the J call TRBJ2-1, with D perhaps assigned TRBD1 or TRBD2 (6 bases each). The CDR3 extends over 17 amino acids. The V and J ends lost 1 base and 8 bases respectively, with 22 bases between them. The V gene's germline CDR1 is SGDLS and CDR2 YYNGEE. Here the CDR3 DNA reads TGTGCCAGCAGCGTATATTCGGGGGCACGCGTGGTGGATGAGCAGTTCTTC. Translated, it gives CASSVYSGARVVDEQFF. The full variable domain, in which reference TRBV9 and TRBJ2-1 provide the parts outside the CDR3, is DSGVTQTPKHLITATGQRVTLRCSPRSGDLSVYWYQQSLDQGLQFLIQYYNGEERAKGNILERFSAQQFPDLHSELNLSSLELGDSALYFCASSVYSGARVVDEQFFGPGTRLTVL.

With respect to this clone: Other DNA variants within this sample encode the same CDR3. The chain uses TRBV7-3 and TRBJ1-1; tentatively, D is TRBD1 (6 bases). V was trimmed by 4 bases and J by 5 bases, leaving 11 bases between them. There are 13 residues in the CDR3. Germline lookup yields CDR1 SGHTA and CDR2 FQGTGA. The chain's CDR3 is CASSSGRGTEAFF. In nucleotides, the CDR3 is TGTGCCAGCAGCTCAGGGAGGGGGACTGAAGCTTTCTTT. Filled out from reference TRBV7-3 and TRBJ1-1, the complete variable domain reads GAGVSQTPSNKVTEKGKYVELRCDPISGHTALYWYRQSLGQGPEFLIYFQGTGAADDSGLPNDRFFAVRPEGSVSTLKIQRTERGDSAVYLCASSSGRGTEAFFGQGTRLTVV.

The CDR3 sequence is CASSRGANTDTQYF. CDR3 bases: TGTGCCAGCAGTCGGGGGGCTAACACAGATACGCAGTATTTT. This chain uses TRBV6-5 with TRBJ2-3; D may be TRBD2 (7 bases). Between the trimmed V and J ends, which lost 5 bases and 2 bases, there was a span of 11 bases. This CDR3 comprises 14 residues. Germline loops: CDR1 MNHEY, CDR2 SVGAGI.

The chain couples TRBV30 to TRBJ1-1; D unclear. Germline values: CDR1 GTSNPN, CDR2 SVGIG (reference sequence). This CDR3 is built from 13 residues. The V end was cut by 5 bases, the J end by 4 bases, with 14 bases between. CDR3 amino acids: CAWGRPPGTEAFF. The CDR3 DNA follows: TGTGCCTGGGGGAGGCCCCCGGGCACTGAAGCTTTCTTT.

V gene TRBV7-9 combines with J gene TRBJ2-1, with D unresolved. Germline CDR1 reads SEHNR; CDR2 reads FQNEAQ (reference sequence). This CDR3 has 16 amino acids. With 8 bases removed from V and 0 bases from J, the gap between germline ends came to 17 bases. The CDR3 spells CASSRVGQSSYNEQFF. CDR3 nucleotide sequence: TGTGCCAGCTCGCGAGTGGGCCAAAGCTCCTACAATGAGCAGTTCTTC.

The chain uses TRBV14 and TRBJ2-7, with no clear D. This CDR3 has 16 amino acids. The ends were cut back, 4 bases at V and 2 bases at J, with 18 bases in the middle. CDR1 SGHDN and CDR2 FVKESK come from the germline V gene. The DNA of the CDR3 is TGTGCCAGCAGCCCGTACGGTCTCTCCGCAGCCTACGAGCAGTACTTC. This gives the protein CASSPYGLSAAYEQYF.